This record covers a single T cell receptor beta chain. Its target is unknown. The data were produced by immunoSEQ multiplex PCR, yet TCRdb's version contains in-frame clones alone and is incomplete. The sample has 4,000 to 4,500 clones, over 75% seen once. Every patient had relapsed following autologous stem cell transplantation, and cohorts differed in brentuximab vedotin exposure. The sample is drawn from a study of PD-1 blockade in classical Hodgkin lymphoma. At the level of the study: With a 2-week interval, patients received intravenous nivolumab at 3 mg/kg.

Study-level results: Exclusion was applied to patients who started nivolumab under 1 year after ASCT. It was among complete responders that baseline diversity resembled that of newly diagnosed patients. Reports indicated that newly diagnosed patients had lower baseline TCR diversity than healthy donors did.

The receptor comes from a human donor with classical Hodgkin lymphoma. This material consisted of peripheral blood mononuclear cells (PBMCs), taken at baseline.

CDR3 loop: CASSPTFLTHEQYF. The CDR3 nucleotides are TGTGCCAGCAGCCCGACATTCCTTACCCACGAGCAGTACTTC. The V call is TRBV6-5, the J call TRBJ2-7; D is ambiguous. The V end was cut by 6 bases, the J end by 5 bases, with 17 bases between. CDR3 size: 14 residues. Germline CDR1 is MNHEY and CDR2 is SVGAGI.